Described below is a single T cell receptor (beta chain) sequence and its context. There is no known antigen for this receptor. Per-base quality was not reported, and no clone a single base away is much larger than it. Reading from cysteine to phenylalanine, the CDR3 counts 13 amino acids. Only CDR3 DNA is held: 39 bases, read in frame from base 1. Cut back by 6 bases and 4 bases, the V and J ends lie 11 bases apart. CDR1 and CDR2 are drawn from the germline V gene (reference sequence): LGHDT, YNNKEL. Data came from an Illumina HiSeq 2000. Multiplex PCR amplification was used to generate the TCR beta chain libraries. High-throughput sequencing was used to analyze the amplified TCR beta chain products. TCRdb redid the processing of the public reads, applying fastp at Q25 and MiXCR, and retained in-frame beta chains. Under each unique CDR3 protein, matching rows form one entry showing the most common genes and DNA. The sample table shows tens of thousands of distinct CDR3 sequences, and around 52% are seen once. The ten most abundant clones make up roughly 19% of the sample.

The sample is drawn from a study of breast tumors, draining lymph nodes, adjacent tissues (dated by TCRdb to 2016 to 2017). Regarding the complete study: In breast cancer patients, the study compared the TCR beta repertoires of tumor, adjacent nontumor tissue and axillary lymph nodes. The study aimed to assess the relationships and possible T-cell exchange between tumor, surrounding tissue and draining lymph node repertoires in human breast cancer.

The research as a whole found: A scenario in which most tumor T cells derive from the lymph node and then expand within tumor tissue was judged to be consistent with the data. Tumor and nontumor tissue repertoires were found to be significantly more similar in luminal-like than in basal-like breast cancer. The study presented the conclusion that tumor T cells originate in lymph nodes as consistent with a hypothesis, not as something directly demonstrated. T-cell repertoire diversity in tumors was found to be lower than in lymph nodes but higher than in nontumor tissue, and preferential V and J gene usage was observed.

This sequence was found in a female donor with breast cancer. Some clones in this sample may be carry-over from other donors' samples. The chain uses TRBV3-1 and TRBJ2-3, with the D gene call left open. What was sequenced was breast tumor tissue. The CDR3 region: CASRPTSADTQYF. Here is the DNA: TGTGCCAGCAGACCGACAAGCGCAGATACGCAGTATTTT.